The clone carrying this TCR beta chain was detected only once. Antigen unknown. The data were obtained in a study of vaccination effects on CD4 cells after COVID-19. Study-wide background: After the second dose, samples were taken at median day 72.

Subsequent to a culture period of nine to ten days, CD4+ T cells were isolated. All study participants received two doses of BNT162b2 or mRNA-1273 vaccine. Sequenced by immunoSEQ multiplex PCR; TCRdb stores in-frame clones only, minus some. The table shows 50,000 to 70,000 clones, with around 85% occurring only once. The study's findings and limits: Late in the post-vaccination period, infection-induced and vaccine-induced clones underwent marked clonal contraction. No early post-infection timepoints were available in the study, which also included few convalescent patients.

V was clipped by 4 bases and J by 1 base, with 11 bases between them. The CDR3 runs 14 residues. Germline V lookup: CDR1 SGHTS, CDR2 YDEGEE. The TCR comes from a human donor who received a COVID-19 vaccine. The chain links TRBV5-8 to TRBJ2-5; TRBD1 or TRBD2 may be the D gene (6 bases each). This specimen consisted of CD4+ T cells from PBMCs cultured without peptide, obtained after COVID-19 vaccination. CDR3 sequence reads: CASSRGTLQETQYF. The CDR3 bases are TGTGCCAGCAGCCGCGGGACACTCCAAGAGACCCAGTACTTC.